This T cell receptor beta chain was sequenced during a study of cytomegalovirus exposure and HLA in healthy donors. This CDR3 has 14 amino acids. V was pared by 1 base and J by 2 bases, with 9 bases between. The germline V gene has CDR1 SGHRS and CDR2 YFSETQ. Study-level results: Relative to equally common others, HLA-associated TCR beta chains showed greater clonal expansion in a later analysis. Common viral pathogens seemed to be connected with several of the most significant clusters, according to a later analysis. Reported results showed that the classifier diagnosed cytomegalovirus status with high specificity and sensitivity.

As to this clone: The target antigen is unknown.

The PCR made use of 60 Vbeta and 13 Jbeta primers. Repertoires were generated with immunoSEQ multiplex PCR, while TCRdb's copy carries only in-frame clones and drops some. The sample has 140,000 to 150,000 clones, around four fifths seen once. The chain couples TRBV5-1 to TRBJ2-5, with D unresolved. Sequenced sample: PBMCs. The sequence derives from a woman aged 55-69 years in good health and CMV-seropositive. CDR3 DNA sequence: TGCGCCAGCAGCTTGAGCGCGTTACAAGAGACCCAGTACTTC. Translating it yields CASSLSALQETQYF. Looking up the rest from reference TRBV5-1 and TRBJ2-5 gives the full variable domain: KAGVTQTPRYLIKTRGQQVTLSCSPISGHRSVSWYQQTPGQGLQFLFEYFSETQRNKGNFPGRFSGRQFSNSRSEMNVSTLELGDSALYLCASSLSALQETQYFGPGTRLLVL.